Listed here are 10 T cell receptor beta chains from one sample, sequenced in a study of high-grade serous ovarian cancer treatment subgroups. Tumor samples were obtained before definitive surgery or chemotherapy. Profiled with immunoSEQ multiplex PCR; TCRdb holds only in-frame clones, not every one. The sample has 1,500 to 2,000 clones, approximately 70% seen once; the top ten hold roughly a fifth. What was sequenced was tumor tissue. These receptors came from a human donor with high-grade serous ovarian cancer.

V is TRBV6-6 and J is TRBJ2-3; D gene ambiguous. This CDR3 is built from 16 residues. Trimming cost V 1 base and J 0 bases, with 11 bases left between them. Germline CDR1 reads MNHNY; CDR2 reads SVGAGI (reference sequence). The CDR3 spells CASSYLADSSTDTQYF. CDR3 nucleotide sequence: TGTGCCAGCAGTTACTTAGCAGACTCTAGCACAGATACGCAGTATTTT.

The V call is TRBV7-6, the J call TRBJ1-1, with D possibly TRBD1 on 5 matching bases. The germline V and J ends were trimmed by 5 bases and 5 bases, with 9 bases remaining between them. The germline V gene has CDR1 SGHVS and CDR2 FNYEAQ. The CDR3 covers 12 residues. CDR3 sequence (DNA): TGTGCCAGCAGCGGGGGGGGGACTGAAGCTTTCTTT. Translation: CASSGGGTEAFF.

The chain links TRBV4-2 to TRBJ2-3; TRBD2 matches at 10 bases. CDR1 and CDR2 (germline): LGHNA, YNFKEQ. Germline trimming cut 4 bases from V and 8 bases from J; bases unmatched to any gene: 33. The CDR3 loop spans 23 amino acids. CDR3: CASSPLFGGLVRALAGVLGTQYF. The CDR3 nucleotides are TGTGCCAGCAGCCCGCTCTTTGGCGGCTTGGTTAGGGCCCTAGCGGGGGTGCTCGGTACGCAGTATTTT.

V is TRBV5-1 and J is TRBJ1-1; 7 bases fit TRBD1. Per germline, CDR1 SGHRS and CDR2 YFSETQ. The CDR3 is made up of 14 amino acids. Unmatched junction bases numbered 3, after V lost 0 bases and J lost 4 bases. The CDR3 sequence: CASSLVPGGTEAFF. In DNA form, the CDR3 reads TGCGCCAGCAGCTTGGTTCCAGGGGGCACTGAAGCTTTCTTT.

This clone was found once. This chain connects TRBV27 to TRBJ2-4; 7 bases fit TRBD1. The CDR3 is 15 residues long. Germline V CDR1 and CDR2: MNHEY, SMNVEV (reference sequence). V trimming: 4 bases; J trimming: 1 base; junction bases outside the gene matches: 4. CDR3 nucleotides: TGTGCCAGCAGTTCGCCGGGACAGGCCAAAAACATTCAGTACTTC. It encodes CASSSPGQAKNIQYF.

This clone turned up a few times. V usage is TRBV13 and J usage is TRBJ1-1, with D unresolved. The germline CDR1 and CDR2 sequences are PRHDT and FYEKMQ (reference sequence). Deletions cut 0 bases from V and 4 bases from J, with 9 bases between. The CDR3 spans 14 residues. CDR3 region: CASSLGLGVTEAFF. CDR3 bases: TGTGCCAGCAGCTTAGGCCTCGGGGTCACTGAAGCTTTCTTT.

The J gene is TRBJ1-4, the V gene TRBV28; D uncertain. This CDR3 contains 13 residues. Trimming shortened V by 7 bases and J by 0 bases, and 6 bases separated the two germline ends. The germline V gene has CDR1 MDHEN and CDR2 SYDVKM. The CDR3 DNA reads as TGTGCCAGCACGGATGCAACTAATGAAAAACTGTTTTTT. This translates into CASTDATNEKLFF.

This chain uses TRBV19 with TRBJ2-3; TRBD1 matches at 8 bases. The CDR3 covers 15 residues. CDR1 is LNHDA and CDR2 is SQIVND in the germline V gene (reference sequence). After removal of 7 bases from V and 8 bases from J, the junction contained 14 bases not matched to a gene. The CDR3 protein is CASKSRQGPSGTQYF. CDR3 DNA sequence: TGTGCCAGTAAATCCAGACAGGGGCCCTCGGGTACGCAGTATTTT.

V is TRBV7-9 and J is TRBJ2-1, with TRBD2 matching over 13 bases. V dropped 2 bases and J dropped 2; count of bases not matched to a gene: 9. CDR1 and CDR2 (germline): SEHNR, FQNEAQ (reference sequence). CDR3 length: 19 residues. The CDR3 region is CASSLTGLAGVPAYNEQFF. CDR3 bases: TGTGCCAGCAGCTTAACTGGACTAGCGGGGGTGCCTGCCTACAATGAGCAGTTCTTC.

The rearrangement uses TRBV7-2 and TRBJ2-4; D may be TRBD2 (6 bases). Germline loops: CDR1 SGHTA, CDR2 FQGNSA. V shed 1 base and J shed 6 bases, with 10 bases lying between them. CDR3 length: 14 residues. The CDR3 region is CASSLGGDLNIQYF. The CDR3 nucleotides are TGTGCCAGCAGCTTAGGGGGGGATTTAAACATTCAGTACTTC. Full variable domain (outside the CDR3, taken from reference TRBV7-2 and TRBJ2-4): GAGVSQSPSNKVTEKGKDVELRCDPISGHTALYWYRQSLGQGLEFLIYFQGNSAPDKSGLPSDRFSAERTGGSVSTLTIQRTQQEDSAVYLCASSLGGDLNIQYFGAGTRLSVL.